This T cell receptor beta chain was captured in a study of graft-versus-host responses after intestinal transplantation. This clone was counted a few times. Generated by immunoSEQ multiplex PCR, the TCRdb table keeps only in-frame clones and is missing some. The sample lists 15,000 to 20,000 clones; roughly 37% were seen once. Study conclusions and caveats: Recipient bone marrow held GvH clones, some seen earlier in ileum or blood.

The V gene end was trimmed by 6 bases and the J gene end by 2 bases; junction bases not matched to a gene: 4. Germline V gene lookup returns CDR1 MNHGY and CDR2 SVAAGI. CDR3 size: 13 residues. The clonotype originates from a human patient who received an intestinal transplant. The gene calls are TRBV6-9 and TRBJ2-7; TRBD1 matches at 7 bases. The sequenced sample was alloreactive CD4+ T cells from a mixed lymphocyte reaction culture, obtained before intestinal transplant. Subset: CFSE-low proliferating T cells sorted from approximately 6-day pre-transplant mixed lymphocyte reaction (GvH or HvG direction). The CDR3 sequence: CASSHGQAYEQYF. CDR3 in DNA: TGTGCCAGCAGCCATGGACAGGCCTACGAGCAGTACTTC.